This note documents a single T cell receptor (beta chain) sequence. This CDR3 comprises 16 residues. Trimming cost V 4 bases and J 0 bases, with 13 bases left between them. CDR1 and CDR2 (germline): SGHTA, FQGNSA. This record comes from a study of blood T cell repertoires in COVID-19. Study-wide background: T cells, B-cell-depleted T cells, or PBMCs supplied cDNA or gDNA.

Assay used: immunoSEQ multiplex PCR; TCRdb lists only in-frame clones, some missing. The repertoire holds about 100,000 clones, approximately 88% seen once, with more than 20% in the top ten. Material: peripheral blood. The origin of this receptor is a man aged 60 to 69 with acute or convalescent COVID-19. This chain links TRBV7-2 with TRBJ2-1; no clear D gene. CDR3 DNA sequence: TGTGCCAGCAGCTCCCCTACGTCCCGCTCCTACAATGAGCAGTTCTTC. It codes for CASSSPTSRSYNEQFF.